One sample yielded the 23 T cell receptor beta chains listed below, sequenced in a study of blood T cell repertoires in COVID-19. Only in-frame clones appear in the TCRdb table, and some are missing; sequencing was by immunoSEQ multiplex PCR. The sample yields 150,000 to 200,000 clones, about 93% seen once. Sequences were obtained from peripheral blood. Source of these receptors: a woman in her 50s with acute or convalescent COVID-19.

A word on this clone: An end of the junction differs from the germline gene, which may be a read error. This chain uses TRBV24-1 with TRBJ2-3; D uncertain. The CDR3 consists of 11 residues. Germline loops: CDR1 KGHDR, CDR2 SFDVKD. The CDR3 DNA follows: TGTGCCACCAGTGACGGAATAGCCTCCCTGTTC. It translates to CATSDGIASLF.

The CDR3 reads CASSLWASGPSYEQYF. The CDR3 DNA is TGTGCCAGCAGCTTATGGGCTAGCGGGCCCTCCTACGAGCAGTACTTC. J is TRBJ2-7 and V is TRBV7-2; 8 positions match TRBD2. With 2 bases clipped from V and 0 bases from J, the junction kept 6 bases outside the gene matches. The CDR3 length is 16 residues. Germline V gene lookup returns CDR1 SGHTA and CDR2 FQGNSA.

The chain couples TRBV7-2 to TRBJ2-1, with 12 bases lining up with TRBD2. The V and J ends lost 1 base and 2 bases, in that order; junction bases with no gene match: 9. Germline V gene lookup returns CDR1 SGHTA and CDR2 FQGNSA. The CDR3 extends over 19 amino acids. The CDR3 here is CASSLEVTSGRLTYNEQFF. In DNA, the CDR3 is TGTGCCAGCAGCTTAGAGGTCACTAGCGGGAGGCTGACCTACAATGAGCAGTTCTTC. Full variable domain (outside the CDR3, taken from reference TRBV7-2 and TRBJ2-1): GAGVSQSPSNKVTEKGKDVELRCDPISGHTALYWYRQSLGQGLEFLIYFQGNSAPDKSGLPSDRFSAERTGGSVSTLTIQRTQQEDSAVYLCASSLEVTSGRLTYNEQFFGPGTRLTVL.

The J gene is TRBJ2-7, the V gene TRBV7-2; weak D call: TRBD2 (5 bases). Germline V lookup: CDR1 SGHTA, CDR2 FQGNSA. The length of the CDR3 is 11 residues. Trimming stripped 5 bases from V and 12 bases from J, with 14 bases between. DNA for the CDR3: TGTGCCAGCAGCCCCTCTAGCAGTCTGTACTTC. Translated: CASSPSSSLYF.

This chain uses TRBV27 with TRBJ1-2; possibly TRBD1 for D (5 bases). Trimming removed 0 bases from V and 6 bases from J, with 17 bases in between. Germline assignment: CDR1 MNHEY and CDR2 SMNVEV (reference sequence). CDR3 length: 16 amino acids. CDR3 amino acids: CASSLSGEGASDGYTF. CDR3 nucleotides: TGTGCCAGCAGTTTATCAGGGGAAGGGGCATCTGATGGCTACACCTTC.

The chain has TRBV9 and TRBJ2-5; D unclear. The CDR3 is 13 residues long. CDR1 and CDR2 from the germline V gene are SGDLS and YYNGEE. V dropped 6 bases and J dropped 5 bases, with 14 bases sitting between them. CDR3 sequence (DNA): TGTGCCAGCAACTCCCACCCGGAGGAGACCCAGTACTTC. Its translation is CASNSHPEETQYF.

This chain connects TRBV27 to TRBJ2-7, with D possibly being TRBD2 (5 bases). Trimming left V 0 bases short and J 3 bases short, with 12 bases between. Germline-derived CDR1 and CDR2 are MNHEY and SMNVEV (reference sequence). There are 15 residues in the CDR3. The CDR3 DNA sequence: TGTGCCAGCAGTTTATCGGCAACGGGGATCTACGAGCAGTACTTC. Translation gives CASSLSATGIYEQYF.

The table lists this clone with a count of one. The V call is TRBV25-1, the J call TRBJ1-1; weak D call: TRBD1 (6 bases). This CDR3 spans 15 amino acids. Germline lookup yields CDR1 MGHDK and CDR2 SYGVNS. V lost 4 bases, J lost 1 base, and 13 bases lay in between. CDR3: CASSALTGKNTEAFF. DNA of the CDR3: TGTGCCAGCAGTGCTCTTACAGGGAAGAACACTGAAGCTTTCTTT. Drawing the rest from reference TRBV25-1 and TRBJ1-1, the complete variable domain is EADIYQTPRYLVIGTGKKITLECSQTMGHDKMYWYQQDPGMELHLIHYSYGVNSTEKGDLSSESTVSRIRTEHFPLTLESARPSHTSQYLCASSALTGKNTEAFFGQGTRLTVV.

The genes are TRBV30 and TRBJ1-2, with no clear D. V gave up 3 bases and J gave up 4 bases, with 6 bases separating them. The CDR3 contains 11 residues. Germline-derived CDR1 and CDR2 are GTSNPN and SVGIG (reference sequence). CDR3 nucleotide sequence: TGTGCCTGGAGCCCCGGCTATGGCTACACCTTC. Translating gives CAWSPGYGYTF.

This rearrangement joins TRBV18 to TRBJ1-1; D unclear. CDR3 size: 13 residues. Germline CDR1 reads KGHSH; CDR2 reads LQKENI. V was cut by 1 base and J by 8 bases, with 11 bases left in between. The CDR3 nucleotides read TGTGCCAGCTCACCACAGTTCTCCAGGGAAGCTTTCTTT. Its translation: CASSPQFSREAFF.

The chain links TRBV18 to TRBJ1-2; TRBD1 matches at 7 bases. Per germline, CDR1 KGHSH and CDR2 LQKENI. J was trimmed by 4 bases and V by 5 bases; bases with no gene match: 7. This CDR3 region has 14 residues. The CDR3 sequence is CASSFSRDSYGYTF. In nucleotides, the CDR3 is TGTGCCAGCTCATTTTCTAGGGACAGCTATGGCTACACCTTC. The variable domain in full, with the rest retrieved from reference TRBV18 and TRBJ1-2, is NAGVMQNPRHLVRRRGQEARLRCSPMKGHSHVYWYRQLPEEGLKFMVYLQKENIIDESGMPKERFSAEFPKEGPSILRIQQVVRGDSAAYFCASSFSRDSYGYTFGSGTRLTVV.

As regards this clone: This CDR3 is also generated by other DNA sequences in the sample. This rearrangement joins TRBV6-5 to TRBJ1-2, with a weak D call TRBD1 (6 bases). The V end lost 6 bases, the J end lost 4 bases, and 12 bases lay between the germline ends. The length of the CDR3 is 13 residues. Germline CDR1 and CDR2: MNHEY and SVGAGI. This CDR3 reads CASRNTGSYGYTF. The CDR3 DNA sequence: TGTGCCAGCAGAAATACAGGGTCCTATGGCTACACCTTC.

This chain links TRBV6-5 with TRBJ2-7, with 8 positions matching TRBD2. Germline V gives CDR1 MNHEY, CDR2 SVGAGI. V trimming: 5 bases; J trimming: 3 bases; junction bases outside the gene matches: 3. The CDR3 sequence is 13 residues long. This CDR3 reads CASSRTSGYEQYF. CDR3 nucleotide sequence: TGTGCCAGCAGTAGAACTAGCGGCTACGAGCAGTACTTC.

This chain links TRBV6-1 with TRBJ1-2, with D unresolved. The V end lost 2 bases, the J end lost 14 bases, and 12 bases lay between the germline ends. The CDR3 contains 11 residues. Germline V gene lookup returns CDR1 MNHNS and CDR2 SASEGT. In DNA form, the CDR3 reads TGTGCCAGCAGTGAACCCCCTCCAGGTACCTTC. This gives the protein CASSEPPPGTF.

The chain recombines TRBV19 with TRBJ1-6; 10 bases agree with TRBD1. With 5 bases clipped from V and 9 bases from J, the junction kept 7 bases outside the gene matches. The CDR3 length is 15 residues. Germline V gene data show CDR1 as LNHDA and CDR2 as SQIVND (reference sequence). CDR3 DNA: TGTGCCAGTAGTGAGGGGACAGGGGAGTTTTCACCCCTCCACTTT. It codes for CASSEGTGEFSPLHF.

J is TRBJ2-2 and V is TRBV29-1; TRBD1 matches at 8 bases. Losses at the gene ends were 8 bases for V and 3 bases for J; bases not matched to a gene: 8. The CDR3 has 14 residues. Germline CDR1 and CDR2: SQVTM and ANQGSEA. CDR3 protein: CSTRTGTDTGELFF. CDR3 bases: TGCAGCACCCGGACAGGGACGGACACCGGGGAGCTGTTTTTT.

V and J are TRBV28 and TRBJ2-1, with 8 positions matching TRBD2. Per the germline V gene, CDR1 is MDHEN and CDR2 is SYDVKM. V shed 5 bases and J 2 bases; nucleotides not matched to a gene: 8. The CDR3 is 16 amino acids. CDR3 nucleotide sequence: TGTGCCAGCAGTACGAGGACTAGCTGGGCCTACAATGAGCAGTTCTTC. This encodes CASSTRTSWAYNEQFF.

V is TRBV9 and J is TRBJ2-7; TRBD2 might be the D (5 bases). From germline, CDR1 is SGDLS and CDR2 YYNGEE. V was clipped by 0 bases and J by 4 bases, with 14 bases between them. The CDR3 consists of 15 residues. CDR3 loop: CASSVAAVPRYEQYF. CDR3 bases: TGTGCCAGCAGCGTAGCAGCGGTTCCTCGGTACGAGCAGTACTTC.

This clone is a singleton in its sample. The J gene is TRBJ1-2, the V gene TRBV20-1, with 8 positions matching TRBD1. With V trimmed by 6 bases and J by 14 bases, 8 bases remained unmatched. The CDR3 runs to 10 residues. Germline lookup yields CDR1 DFQATT and CDR2 SNEGSKA (reference sequence). The CDR3 DNA follows: TGCAGTGCGAATCCAGGGGGCTCAACCTTC. It yields the protein CSANPGGSTF.

The chain couples TRBV6-2 or TRBV6-3 to TRBJ1-1; D call uncertain. Germline values: CDR1 MNHEY, CDR2 SVGEGT. Trimming shortened V by 5 bases and J by 6 bases, and 16 bases separated the two germline ends. The CDR3 loop spans 14 amino acids. CDR3 coding DNA: TGTGCCAGCAGTCTCGGGGATCTCCTCCCTGAAGCTTTCTTT. Translating gives CASSLGDLLPEAFF.

The V call is TRBV6-5, the J call TRBJ1-2; D is possibly TRBD1 (5 bases). CDR1 is MNHEY and CDR2 is SVGAGI in the germline V gene. The CDR3 has 15 residues. Between the trimmed V and J ends, which lost 0 bases and 7 bases, there was a span of 15 bases. The CDR3 DNA is TGTGCCAGCAGTTACTCATACAGGCAAATCGCTGGCTACACCTTC. Encoded protein: CASSYSYRQIAGYTF.

The J gene is TRBJ2-1, the V gene TRBV3-1 (or the pseudogene TRBV3-2); the D is unclear. Germline values: CDR1 LGHDT, CDR2 YNNKEL (reference sequence). V was cut by 1 base and J by 7 bases, with 20 bases left in between. This CDR3 region has 17 residues. This chain's CDR3 is CASSQVERDPSRNEQFF. CDR3 bases: TGTGCCAGCAGCCAAGTAGAAAGAGACCCCTCTAGGAATGAGCAGTTCTTC.

V gene TRBV28 combines with J gene TRBJ1-2; no definite D call. CDR3 size: 13 residues. Germline CDR1 reads MDHEN; CDR2 reads SYDVKM. Between the trimmed V and J ends, which lost 5 bases and 3 bases, there was a span of 10 bases. CDR3 region: CASSPITDYGYTF. Written as DNA, the CDR3 is TGTGCCAGCAGTCCGATTACGGACTATGGCTACACCTTC.